The present entry profiles one T cell receptor (beta chain) with its context. The antigen remains undetermined. Per the germline V gene, CDR1 is SGHTA and CDR2 is FQGNSA. Deletions cut 5 bases from V and 1 base from J, with 14 bases between. CDR3 length equals 15 residues. These data originate in a study of shared clonotypes between healthy human individuals. Study context: Donors had three CD4 naive, three CD4 memory, two CD8 naive and one CD8 memory plate apiece.

The method was immunoSEQ multiplex PCR; TCRdb's version includes in-frame clones alone and lacks a portion of them. This sample has more than 2 million clones; nearly 97% occur once, and the top ten carry more than 0.1%. General study results and limits: Lower generation probabilities were found for non-shared clonotypes than for those shared by all four donors.

The source material was naive CD4+ T cells sorted from blood. Stated subset: CD45RA+ positively selected. This receptor was identified in a young man in good health. The rearrangement links TRBV7-2 to TRBJ1-1; D gene unclear. The CDR3 DNA reads as TGTGCCAGCAGCCCCCGAAAGGGAGGGAACACTGAAGCTTTCTTT. It is translated as CASSPRKGGNTEAFF.